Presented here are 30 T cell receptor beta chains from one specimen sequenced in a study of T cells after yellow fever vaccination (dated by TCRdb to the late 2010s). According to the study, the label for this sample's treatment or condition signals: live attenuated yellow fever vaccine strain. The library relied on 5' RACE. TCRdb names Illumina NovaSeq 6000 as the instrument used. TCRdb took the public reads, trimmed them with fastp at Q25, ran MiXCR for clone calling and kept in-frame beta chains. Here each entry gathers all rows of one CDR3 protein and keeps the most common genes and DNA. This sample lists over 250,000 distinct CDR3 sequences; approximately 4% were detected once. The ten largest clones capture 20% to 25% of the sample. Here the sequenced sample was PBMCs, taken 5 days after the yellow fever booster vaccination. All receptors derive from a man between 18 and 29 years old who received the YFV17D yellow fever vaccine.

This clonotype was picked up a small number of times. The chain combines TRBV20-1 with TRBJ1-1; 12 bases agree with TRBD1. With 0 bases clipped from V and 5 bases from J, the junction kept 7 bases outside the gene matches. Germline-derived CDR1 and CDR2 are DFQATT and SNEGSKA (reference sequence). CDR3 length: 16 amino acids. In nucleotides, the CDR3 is TGCAGTGCTAGAGATCGGGACAGGGGGCGCTGGACTGAAGCTTTCTTT. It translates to CSARDRDRGRWTEAFF.

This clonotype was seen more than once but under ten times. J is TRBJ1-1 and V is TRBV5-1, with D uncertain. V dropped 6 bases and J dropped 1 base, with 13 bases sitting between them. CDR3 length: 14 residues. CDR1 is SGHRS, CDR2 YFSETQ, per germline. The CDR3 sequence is CASIIGPGNTEAFF. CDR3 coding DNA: TGCGCCAGCATTATTGGGCCTGGGAACACTGAAGCTTTCTTT.

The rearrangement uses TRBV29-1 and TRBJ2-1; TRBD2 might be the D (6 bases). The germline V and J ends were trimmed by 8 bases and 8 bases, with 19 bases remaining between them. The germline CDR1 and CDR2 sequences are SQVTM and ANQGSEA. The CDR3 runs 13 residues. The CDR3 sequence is CSSKFGGADEQFF. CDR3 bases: TGCAGCTCAAAGTTTGGAGGGGCCGATGAGCAGTTCTTC.

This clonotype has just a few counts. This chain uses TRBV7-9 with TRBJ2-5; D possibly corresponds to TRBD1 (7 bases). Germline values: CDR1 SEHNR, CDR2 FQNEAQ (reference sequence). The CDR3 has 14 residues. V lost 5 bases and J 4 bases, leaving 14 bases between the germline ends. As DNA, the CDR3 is TGTGCCAGCAGCACCTCAGGGGGGCTAGAGACCCAGTACTTC. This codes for CASSTSGGLETQYF.

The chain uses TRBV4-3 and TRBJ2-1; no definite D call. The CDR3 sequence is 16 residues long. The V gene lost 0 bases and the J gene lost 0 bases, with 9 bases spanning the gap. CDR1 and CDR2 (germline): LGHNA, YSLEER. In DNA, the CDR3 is TGCGCCAGCAGCCAAGATTCCGACGGCTCCTACAATGAGCAGTTCTTC. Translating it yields CASSQDSDGSYNEQFF.

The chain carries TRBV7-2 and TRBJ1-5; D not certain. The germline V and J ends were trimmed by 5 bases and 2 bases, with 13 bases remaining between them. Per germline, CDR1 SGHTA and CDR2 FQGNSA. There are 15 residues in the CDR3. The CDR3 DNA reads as TGTGCCAGCAGCCGAACACCCCGGGGCAATCAGCCCCAGCATTTT. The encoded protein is CASSRTPRGNQPQHF. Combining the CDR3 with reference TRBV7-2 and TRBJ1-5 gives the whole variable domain GAGVSQSPSNKVTEKGKDVELRCDPISGHTALYWYRQSLGQGLEFLIYFQGNSAPDKSGLPSDRFSAERTGGSVSTLTIQRTQQEDSAVYLCASSRTPRGNQPQHFGDGTRLSIL.

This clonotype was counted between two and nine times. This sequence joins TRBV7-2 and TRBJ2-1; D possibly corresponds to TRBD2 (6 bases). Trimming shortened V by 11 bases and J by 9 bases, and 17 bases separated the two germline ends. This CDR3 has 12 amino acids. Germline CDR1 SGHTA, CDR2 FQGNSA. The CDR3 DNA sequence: TGTGCCCCCGGAGGGGAAAGCGTTGAGCAGTTCTTC. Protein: CAPGGESVEQFF.

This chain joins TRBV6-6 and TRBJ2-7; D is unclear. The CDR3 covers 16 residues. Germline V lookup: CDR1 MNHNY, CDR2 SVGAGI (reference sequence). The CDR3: CASSYSNGFTSFEQYV. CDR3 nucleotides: TGTGCCAGCAGTTACTCGAACGGTTTTACCTCCTTCGAGCAGTACGTC.

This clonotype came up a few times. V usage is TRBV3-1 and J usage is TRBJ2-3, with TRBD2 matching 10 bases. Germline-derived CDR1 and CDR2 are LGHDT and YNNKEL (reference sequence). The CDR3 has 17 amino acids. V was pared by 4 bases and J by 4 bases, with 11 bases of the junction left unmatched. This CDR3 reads CASSRGSGAGGPDTQYF. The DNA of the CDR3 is TGTGCCAGCAGCCGCGGGTCGGGAGCGGGGGGGCCAGATACGCAGTATTTT.

As DNA, the CDR3 is TGTGCCAGCAGCACGGGGGGGCTCAAGAATGAGCAGTTCTTC. Translation gives CASSTGGLKNEQFF. This chain connects TRBV7-2 to TRBJ2-1, with 8 bases matching TRBD2. Per germline, CDR1 SGHTA and CDR2 FQGNSA. CDR3 length equals 14 residues. J gave up 7 bases and V 5 bases, and 7 bases lay outside the gene matches.

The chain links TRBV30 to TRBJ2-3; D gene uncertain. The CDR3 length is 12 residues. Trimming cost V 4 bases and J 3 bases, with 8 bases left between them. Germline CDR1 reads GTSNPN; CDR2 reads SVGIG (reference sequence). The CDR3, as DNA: TGTGCCTGGAATGAATTGACAGATACGCAGTATTTT. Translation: CAWNELTDTQYF.

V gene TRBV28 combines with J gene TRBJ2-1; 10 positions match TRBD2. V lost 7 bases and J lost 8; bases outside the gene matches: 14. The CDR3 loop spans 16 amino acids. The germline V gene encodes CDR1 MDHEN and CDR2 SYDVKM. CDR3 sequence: CASIGQALAGIHEQFF. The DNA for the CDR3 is TGTGCCAGCATCGGACAGGCACTAGCGGGGATCCATGAGCAGTTCTTC.

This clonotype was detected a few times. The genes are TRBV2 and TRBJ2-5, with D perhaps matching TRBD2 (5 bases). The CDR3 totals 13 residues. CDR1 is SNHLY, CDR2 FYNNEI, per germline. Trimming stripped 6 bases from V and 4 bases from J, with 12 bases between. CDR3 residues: CASRVGAIETQYF. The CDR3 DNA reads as TGTGCCAGCAGGGTGGGAGCAATAGAGACCCAGTACTTC.

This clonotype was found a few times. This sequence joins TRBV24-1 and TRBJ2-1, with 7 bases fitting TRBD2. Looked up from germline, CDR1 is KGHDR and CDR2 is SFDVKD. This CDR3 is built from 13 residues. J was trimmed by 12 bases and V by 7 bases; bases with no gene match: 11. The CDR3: CATSPGWGEGQFF. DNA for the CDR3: TGTGCCACCAGCCCGGGTTGGGGGGAGGGGCAGTTCTTC.

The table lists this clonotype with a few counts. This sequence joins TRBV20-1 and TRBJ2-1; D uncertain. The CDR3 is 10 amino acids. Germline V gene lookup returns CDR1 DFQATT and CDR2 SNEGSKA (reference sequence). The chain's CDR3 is CTASRNEQFF. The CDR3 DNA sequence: TGCACGGCTAGTCGGAATGAGCAGTTCTTC.

The DNA for the CDR3 is TGCAGCGTTGATCAGGGGGCAAGTCTTGGCTACACCTTC. As protein: CSVDQGASLGYTF. V is TRBV29-1 and J is TRBJ1-2, with 8 bases fitting TRBD1. This CDR3 contains 13 residues. Germline values: CDR1 SQVTM, CDR2 ANQGSEA. V gave up 3 bases and J gave up 7 bases; unmatched junction bases: 7.

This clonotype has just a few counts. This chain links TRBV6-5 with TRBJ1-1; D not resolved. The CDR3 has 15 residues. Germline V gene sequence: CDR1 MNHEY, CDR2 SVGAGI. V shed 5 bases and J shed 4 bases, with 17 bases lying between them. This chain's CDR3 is CASSIGRKPTTEAFF. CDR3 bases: TGTGCCAGCAGTATCGGACGGAAACCGACCACTGAAGCTTTCTTT.

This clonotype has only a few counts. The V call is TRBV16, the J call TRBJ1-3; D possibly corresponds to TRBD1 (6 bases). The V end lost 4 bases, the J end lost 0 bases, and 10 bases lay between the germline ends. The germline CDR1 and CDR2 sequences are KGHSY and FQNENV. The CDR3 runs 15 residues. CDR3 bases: TGTGCCAGCAGCCCAGGGGCAGCCTCTGGAAACACCATATATTTT. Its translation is CASSPGAASGNTIYF.

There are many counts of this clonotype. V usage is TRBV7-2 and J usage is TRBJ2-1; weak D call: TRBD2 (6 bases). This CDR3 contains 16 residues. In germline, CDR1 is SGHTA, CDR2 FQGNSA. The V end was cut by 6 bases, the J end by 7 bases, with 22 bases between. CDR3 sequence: CASSPGGRGLMNEQFF. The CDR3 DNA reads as TGTGCCAGCAGTCCCGGGGGTAGGGGCCTGATGAATGAGCAGTTCTTC.

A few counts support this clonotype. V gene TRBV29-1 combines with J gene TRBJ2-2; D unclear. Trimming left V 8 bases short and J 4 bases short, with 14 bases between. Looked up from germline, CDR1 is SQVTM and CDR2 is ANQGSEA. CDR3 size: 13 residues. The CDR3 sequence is CSPAPRATGELFF. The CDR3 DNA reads TGCAGCCCAGCTCCGCGTGCCACCGGGGAGCTGTTTTTT.

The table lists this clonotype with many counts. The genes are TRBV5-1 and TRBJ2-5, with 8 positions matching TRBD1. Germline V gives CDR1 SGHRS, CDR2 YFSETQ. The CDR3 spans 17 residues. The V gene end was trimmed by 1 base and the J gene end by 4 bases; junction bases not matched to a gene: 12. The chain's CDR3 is CASSLWAQGAGGETQYF. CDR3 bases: TGCGCCAGCAGCTTGTGGGCCCAGGGGGCTGGAGGAGAGACCCAGTACTTC.

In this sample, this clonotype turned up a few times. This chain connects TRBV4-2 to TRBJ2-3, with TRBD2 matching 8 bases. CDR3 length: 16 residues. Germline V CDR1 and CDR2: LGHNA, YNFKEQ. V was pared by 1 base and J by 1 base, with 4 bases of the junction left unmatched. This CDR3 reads CASSQVGAGGTDTQYF. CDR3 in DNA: TGTGCCAGCAGCCAAGTAGGAGCGGGGGGCACAGATACGCAGTATTTT.

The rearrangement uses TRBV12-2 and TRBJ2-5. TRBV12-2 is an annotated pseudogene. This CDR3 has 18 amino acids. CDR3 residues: CASRLAPKTDRDQETQYF. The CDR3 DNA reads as TGTGCAAGTCGCTTAGCACCTAAGACTGACAGGGACCAAGAGACCCAGTACTTC.

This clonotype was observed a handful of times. CDR3 coding DNA: TGTGCCAGCAGCTTAAGCGGGGACGCATCCTATAATTCACCCCTCCACTTT. This codes for CASSLSGDASYNSPLHF. The gene calls are TRBV7-2 and TRBJ1-6; the D gene is possibly TRBD1 (5 bases). CDR1 is SGHTA, CDR2 FQGNSA, per germline. V was cut by 2 bases and J by 1 base, with 12 bases left in between. The CDR3 runs 17 residues.

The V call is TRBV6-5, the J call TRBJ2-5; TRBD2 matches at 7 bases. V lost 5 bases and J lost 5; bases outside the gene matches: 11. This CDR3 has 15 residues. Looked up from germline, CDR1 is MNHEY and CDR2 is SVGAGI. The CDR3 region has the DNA TGTGCCAGCAGTCCCCCCGGCGGGGGTGTTGAGACCCAGTACTTC. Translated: CASSPPGGGVETQYF.

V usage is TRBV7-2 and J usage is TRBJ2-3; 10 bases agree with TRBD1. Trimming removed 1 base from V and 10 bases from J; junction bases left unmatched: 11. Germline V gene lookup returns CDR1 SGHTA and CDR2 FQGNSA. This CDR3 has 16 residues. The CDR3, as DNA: TGTGCCAGCAGCTTAGAGGCGACAGGGGGCTGGGGGGCGCAGTATTTT. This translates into CASSLEATGGWGAQYF.

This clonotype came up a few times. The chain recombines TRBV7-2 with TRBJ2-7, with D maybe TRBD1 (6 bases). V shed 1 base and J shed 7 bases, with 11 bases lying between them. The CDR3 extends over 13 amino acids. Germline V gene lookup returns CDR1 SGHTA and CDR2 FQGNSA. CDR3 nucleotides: TGTGCCAGCAGCTTAGGGACAGACCGGGAGCAGTACTTC. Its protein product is CASSLGTDREQYF.

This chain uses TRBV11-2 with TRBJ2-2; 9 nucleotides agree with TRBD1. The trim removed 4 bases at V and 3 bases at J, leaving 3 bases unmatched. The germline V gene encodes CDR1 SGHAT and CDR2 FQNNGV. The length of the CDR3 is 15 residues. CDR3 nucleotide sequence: TGTGCCAGCAGCTCGACAGGGGGAGACACCGGGGAGCTGTTTTTT. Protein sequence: CASSSTGGDTGELFF.

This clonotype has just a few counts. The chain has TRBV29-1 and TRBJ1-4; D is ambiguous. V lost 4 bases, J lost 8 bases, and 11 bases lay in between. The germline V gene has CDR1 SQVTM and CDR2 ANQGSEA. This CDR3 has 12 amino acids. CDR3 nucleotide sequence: TGCAGCGTTGGCGGGTCAGGAGAAAAACTGTTTTTT. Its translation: CSVGGSGEKLFF.

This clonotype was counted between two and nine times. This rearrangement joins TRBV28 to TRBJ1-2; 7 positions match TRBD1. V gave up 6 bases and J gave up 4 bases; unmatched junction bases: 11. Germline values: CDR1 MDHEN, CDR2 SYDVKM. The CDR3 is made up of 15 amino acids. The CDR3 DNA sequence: TGTGCCAGCAGAACCGGGACAGCGGAGATCTATGGCTACACCTTC. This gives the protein CASRTGTAEIYGYTF.